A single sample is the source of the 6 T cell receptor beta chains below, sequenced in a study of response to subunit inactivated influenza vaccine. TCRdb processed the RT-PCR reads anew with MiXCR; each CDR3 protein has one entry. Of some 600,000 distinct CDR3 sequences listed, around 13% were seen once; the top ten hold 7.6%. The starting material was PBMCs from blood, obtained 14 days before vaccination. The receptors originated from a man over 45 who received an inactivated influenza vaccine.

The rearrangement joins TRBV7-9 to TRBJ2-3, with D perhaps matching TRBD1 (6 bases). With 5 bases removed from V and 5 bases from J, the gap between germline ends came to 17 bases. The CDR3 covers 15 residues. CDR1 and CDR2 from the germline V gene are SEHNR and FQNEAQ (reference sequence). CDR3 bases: TGTGCCAGCAGCGATCCTCTATCAGGGGTAGATACGCAGTATTTT. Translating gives CASSDPLSGVDTQYF.

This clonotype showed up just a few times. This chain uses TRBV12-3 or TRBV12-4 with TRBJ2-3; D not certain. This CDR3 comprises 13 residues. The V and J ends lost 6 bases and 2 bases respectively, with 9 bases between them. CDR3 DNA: TGTGCCAGCAGCTCAAGTAACACAGATACGCAGTATTTT. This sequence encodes CASSSSNTDTQYF.

The CDR3 nucleotides read TGTGCCAGCTCACCACAAGGGAAGGGCAATCAGCCCCAGCATTTT. It yields the protein CASSPQGKGNQPQHF. J is TRBJ1-5 and V is TRBV18, with D hard to call. CDR3 size: 15 residues. The germline gives CDR1 KGHSH, CDR2 LQKENI. V gave up 1 base and J gave up 2 bases, with 9 bases separating them.

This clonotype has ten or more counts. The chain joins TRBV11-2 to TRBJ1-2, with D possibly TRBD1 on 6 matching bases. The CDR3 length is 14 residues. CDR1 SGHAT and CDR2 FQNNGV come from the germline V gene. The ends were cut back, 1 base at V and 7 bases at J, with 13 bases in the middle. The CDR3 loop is CASSLGSGASGYTF. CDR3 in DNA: TGTGCCAGCAGCTTAGGTTCGGGGGCATCTGGCTACACCTTC.

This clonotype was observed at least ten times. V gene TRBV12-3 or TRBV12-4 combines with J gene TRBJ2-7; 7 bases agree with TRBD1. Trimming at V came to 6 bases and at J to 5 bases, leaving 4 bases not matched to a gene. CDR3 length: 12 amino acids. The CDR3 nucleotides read TGTGCCAGCAGGGGGACAGTGGACGAGCAGTACTTC. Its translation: CASRGTVDEQYF.

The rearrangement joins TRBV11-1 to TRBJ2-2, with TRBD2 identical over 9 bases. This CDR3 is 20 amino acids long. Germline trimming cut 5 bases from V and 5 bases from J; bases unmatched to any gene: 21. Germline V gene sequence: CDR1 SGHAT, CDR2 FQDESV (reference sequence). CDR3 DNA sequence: TGTGCCAGCAGCCCTCCCGGACAGCTTAGAGCGGGAGGTACTACCGGGGAGCTGTTTTTT. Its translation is CASSPPGQLRAGGTTGELFF. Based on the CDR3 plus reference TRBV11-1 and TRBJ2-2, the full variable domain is EAEVAQSPRYKITEKSQAVAFWCDPISGHATLYWYRQILGQGPELLVQFQDESVVDDSQLPKDRFSAERLKGVDSTLKIQPAELGDSAMYLCASSPPGQLRAGGTTGELFFGEGSRLTVL.